The entry below describes one T cell receptor beta chain. Its antigen is not known. Libraries were prepared by immunoSEQ multiplex PCR; TCRdb keeps only in-frame clonotypes and omits some of them. The table includes around 1,200 clones, about 80% detected once. This specimen belongs to a study of immune evolution from preneoplasia to lung adenocarcinoma. CDR3 size: 12 residues. Germline-derived CDR1 and CDR2 are SQVTM and ANQGSEA. The ends were cut back, 3 bases at V and 5 bases at J, with 8 bases in the middle. Points from the study as a whole: Top clone frequencies peaked in normal lung, apparently declining through invasive adenocarcinoma. Later-stage lesions seemingly showed higher T cell density and diversity than normal lung.

The clonotype originates from a person between 55 and 70 years old with lung adenocarcinoma. The chain links TRBV29-1 to TRBJ2-1; no firm D call. The sequenced sample consisted of FFPE adjacent normal lung tissue. The CDR3 bases are TGCAGCGTTGAGCCTGGGGACAATGAGCAGTTCTTC. Protein: CSVEPGDNEQFF.